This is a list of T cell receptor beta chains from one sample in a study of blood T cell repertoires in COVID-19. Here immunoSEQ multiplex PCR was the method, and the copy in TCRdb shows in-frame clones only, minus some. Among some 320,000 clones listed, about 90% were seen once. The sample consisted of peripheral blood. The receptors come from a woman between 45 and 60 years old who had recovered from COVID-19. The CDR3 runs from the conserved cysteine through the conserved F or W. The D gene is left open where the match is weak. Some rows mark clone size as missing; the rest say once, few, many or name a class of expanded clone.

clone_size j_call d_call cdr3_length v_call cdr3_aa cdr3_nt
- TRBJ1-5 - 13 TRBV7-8 CASSQRGNQPQHF TGTGCCAGCAGCCAAAGGGGGAACCAGCCCCAGCATTTT
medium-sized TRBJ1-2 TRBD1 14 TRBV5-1 CASSKTGGNYGYTF TGCGCCAGCAGCAAGACAGGGGGCAACTATGGCTACACCTTC
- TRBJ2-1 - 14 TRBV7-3 CASRFGGGIIRQFF TGTGCCAGCAGATTCGGAGGCGGTATTATCAGGCAGTTCTTC
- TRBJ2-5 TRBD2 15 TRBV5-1 CASRSPVLAEETQYF TGCGCCAGCAGATCCCCAGTTCTAGCGGAAGAGACCCAGTACTTC
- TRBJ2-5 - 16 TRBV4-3 CASSQEQGWGKETQYF TGCGCCAGCAGCCAGGAACAGGGTTGGGGTAAGGAGACCCAGTACTTC
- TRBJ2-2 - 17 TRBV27 CASSFQSPGSGAGELFF TGTGCCAGCAGTTTCCAGTCACCAGGGTCTGGGGCCGGGGAGCTGTTTTTT
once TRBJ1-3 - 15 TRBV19 CASRQTGIAGNTIYF TGTGCCAGTAGGCAGACAGGAATTGCGGGAAACACCATATATTTT
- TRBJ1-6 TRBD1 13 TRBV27 CASSLRGPSPLHF TGTGCCAGCAGTTTAAGGGGGCCCTCACCCCTCCACTTT
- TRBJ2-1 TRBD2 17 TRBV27 CASSPSVMSGRVDEQFF TGTGCCAGCAGTCCCTCTGTCATGAGCGGGAGGGTAGATGAGCAGTTCTTC
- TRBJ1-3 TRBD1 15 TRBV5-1 CASSSQGATGNTIYF TGCGCCAGCAGCTCACAGGGGGCTACTGGAAACACCATATATTTT
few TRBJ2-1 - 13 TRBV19 CASSIGRELEQFF TGTGCCAGTAGTATAGGGAGGGAACTAGAGCAGTTCTTC
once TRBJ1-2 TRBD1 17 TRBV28 CASSLPTQGQGVSGYTF TGTGCCAGCAGTCTCCCAACCCAAGGACAGGGTGTGTCGGGCTACACCTTC
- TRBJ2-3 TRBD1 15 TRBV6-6 CASSYSGQPGDTQYF TGTGCCAGCAGTTACTCGGGACAGCCGGGGGATACGCAGTATTTT
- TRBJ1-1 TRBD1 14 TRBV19 CASSPGDRVIPAFF TGTGCCAGTAGTCCAGGAGACAGGGTTATTCCAGCTTTCTTT
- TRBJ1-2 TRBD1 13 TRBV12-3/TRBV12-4 CASSAGQGTGYTF TGTGCCAGCAGTGCAGGACAGGGGACTGGCTACACCTTC
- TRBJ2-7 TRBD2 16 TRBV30 CAWSAPGGGRSHEQYF TGTGCCTGGAGTGCCCCAGGTGGCGGGAGGTCACACGAGCAGTACTTC
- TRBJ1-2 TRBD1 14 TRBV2 CASIGRGQAYGYTF TGTGCCAGCATAGGAAGGGGGCAGGCCTATGGCTACACCTTC
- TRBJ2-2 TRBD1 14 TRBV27 CASKRQGGTGELFF TGTGCCAGTAAGAGACAGGGCGGCACCGGGGAGCTGTTTTTT
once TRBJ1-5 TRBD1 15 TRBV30 CAWSARTGGGQPQHF TGTGCCTGGAGTGCCCGGACAGGGGGCGGTCAGCCCCAGCATTTT
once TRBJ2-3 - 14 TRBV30 CAYSISVVTDTQYF TGTGCCTATAGTATAAGCGTCGTGACAGATACGCAGTATTTT
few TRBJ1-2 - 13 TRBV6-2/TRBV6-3 CASSPQIDYGYTF TGTGCCAGCAGCCCCCAGATTGACTATGGCTACACCTTC
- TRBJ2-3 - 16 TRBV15 CATSRPTGTPTDTQYF TGTGCCACCAGCAGACCCACAGGGACCCCCACAGATACGCAGTATTTT
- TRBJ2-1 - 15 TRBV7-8 CASSPVGTLLHEQFF TGTGCCAGCAGCCCAGTTGGGACTCTACTTCATGAGCAGTTCTTC
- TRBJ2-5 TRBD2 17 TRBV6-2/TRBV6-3 CASSRYRGLAGEETQYF TGTGCCAGCAGTAGATACCGGGGACTAGCGGGAGAAGAGACCCAGTACTTC
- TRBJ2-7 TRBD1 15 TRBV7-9 CASSLAGQGFYEQYF TGTGCCAGCAGCTTGGCGGGACAGGGGTTCTACGAGCAGTACTTC
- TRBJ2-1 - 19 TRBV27 CASSLQRWTRRGSSGEQFF TGTGCCAGCAGTTTACAGAGGTGGACTCGGCGGGGCAGTTCTGGTGAGCAGTTCTTC
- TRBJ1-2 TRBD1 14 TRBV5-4 CASSLVAGGYGYTF TGTGCCAGCAGCTTGGTAGCAGGGGGCTATGGCTACACCTTC
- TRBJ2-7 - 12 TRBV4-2 CASSPTLGEQYF TGTGCCAGCAGCCCTACCCTTGGCGAGCAGTACTTC
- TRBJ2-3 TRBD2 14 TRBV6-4 CASSGTSATDTQYF TGTGCCAGCAGTGGGACTAGCGCCACAGATACGCAGTATTTT
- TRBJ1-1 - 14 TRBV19 CASSIGGWVTEAFF TGTGCCAGTAGTATTGGGGGCTGGGTCACTGAAGCTTTCTTT
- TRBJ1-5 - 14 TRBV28 CASNPGGGNQPQHF TGTGCCAGCAATCCGGGGGGTGGCAATCAGCCCCAGCATTTT